This T cell receptor (beta chain) was documented in a study of blood T cell repertoires in COVID-19. This CDR3 has 14 amino acids. The V gene's germline CDR1 is GTSNPN and CDR2 SVGIG (reference sequence). V shed 3 bases and J shed 0 bases, with 9 bases lying between them. Notes on this clone: Additional DNA sequences in this sample encode the identical CDR3.

The table came from immunoSEQ multiplex PCR; TCRdb's copy has only in-frame clones and leaves some out. The sample includes 200,000 or so clones, 70% to 85% of them seen just once. Sequencing was done on a sample of peripheral blood. The chain couples TRBV30 to TRBJ2-4; TRBD1 might be the D (5 bases). This receptor was obtained from a human donor with acute or convalescent COVID-19. The donor label of this sample is uncertain. CDR3 residues: CAWSRDLAKNIQYF. CDR3 DNA sequence: TGTGCCTGGAGCAGGGATCTAGCCAAAAACATTCAGTACTTC. Filled out from reference TRBV30 and TRBJ2-4, the complete variable domain reads SQTIHQWPATLVQPVGSPLSLECTVEGTSNPNLYWYRQAAGRGLQLLFYSVGIGQISSEVPQNLSASRPQDRQFILSSKKLLLSDSGFYLCAWSRDLAKNIQYFGAGTRLSVL.